These T cell receptor beta chains were read from a single sample in a study of T-cell memory formation after mild COVID-19. Each CDR3 protein is one row after TCRdb ran MiXCR on the 5' RACE reads. The data hold around 370,000 distinct CDR3 sequences, with 20% to 25% observed a single time. The sample was PBMCs or a T cell subset sorted from them (not recorded which). All receptors derive from an adult woman who had mild COVID-19 (a few samples of this study predate the infection). Cell type and time point are not known. Both conserved end residues are trimmed from each CDR3.

v_call cdr3_aa
TRBV19 ASSIPGLAGSNEQF
TRBV7-9 ASLGGPGVYEQY
TRBV5-1 ASSSGQGNTEAF
TRBV12-3/TRBV12-4 ASSLGPLNEQF
TRBV20-1 SARERGRDTQY
TRBV2 ASSRLALETQY
TRBV5-1 ASSRTESTDTQY
TRBV9 ASSVAEGYYEQY
TRBV29-1 SVEAGSYNEQF
TRBV30 AWSRPMSGLF
TRBV18 ASSLAGDNTEAF
TRBV25-1 ASSDVEQGMDEKLF
TRBV7-9 ASSWGSGGYT
TRBV5-1 ASTPGGTQQETQY
TRBV20-1 SVSSGGSDTQY
TRBV4-2 ASSQDSGFGANVLT
TRBV5-5 ASSNAGTGLQETQY
TRBV24-1 ATSDIGTDTQY
TRBV7-6 ASSLGDRALSGYT
TRBV7-9 ASSPGGLEQY
TRBV12-3/TRBV12-4 ASSLESGFLSSYNEQF
TRBV19 ASRPGLVTDTQY
TRBV4-1 ASSHGEAAYEQY
TRBV20-1 SARDRGGRTEAF
TRBV7-9 ASSRAAGRRTDTQY
TRBV20-1 SGRAVLTTDTQY
TRBV5-1 ASAGTENEKLF
TRBV28 ASSLRSDML
TRBV13 ASSSGTRGYEQY
TRBV6-1 ASSERRVSLRDTQY
TRBV7-8 ASSLGQKQETQY
TRBV12-3/TRBV12-4 ASTYTGYGYT
TRBV20-1 SATQGSNQPQH